The clone carrying this T cell receptor (beta chain) has more than one count but fewer than ten. The data originate from a study of PD-1 blockade in mismatch repair-deficient tumors. Study at large: Patients had approximately 11 mismatch repair-deficient cancer types and were previously treated and progressing.

This table comes from immunoSEQ multiplex PCR, and its TCRdb copy is limited to in-frame clones, with some not included. The repertoire holds 40,000 to 60,000 clones, with 78% as singletons. Mismatch repair deficiency was confirmed in all patients, by PCR or immunohistochemistry. The CDR3 is 15 amino acids. CDR1 and CDR2 (germline): SGHVS, FQNEAQ. V gave up 2 bases and J gave up 0 bases; unmatched junction bases: 2. The V gene is TRBV7-8, the J gene TRBJ2-7, with 9 bases identical to TRBD1. The specimen comprised peripheral blood, sampled 4 weeks after starting pembrolizumab. This sequence was found in an adult with mismatch repair-deficient cancer. CDR3 nucleotide sequence: TGTGCCAGCAGCTTAAGACAGGGGGACTCCTACGAGCAGTACTTC. It encodes CASSLRQGDSYEQYF.